This T cell receptor beta chain emerged from a study of cytomegalovirus exposure and HLA in healthy donors. Germline CDR1 is SGHRS and CDR2 is YFSETQ. CDR3 length: 16 amino acids. Trimming left V 4 bases short and J 0 bases short, with 17 bases between. This PCR relied on a set of 60 Vbeta primers and 13 Jbeta primers. Sequenced by immunoSEQ multiplex PCR; TCRdb stores in-frame clones only, minus some. The sample has about 160,000 clones, approximately 77% seen once. Note on this clone: Its antigen is not known.

Findings and caveats of the study: Sequencing had likely introduced a cluster of highly shared sequence variants as an artifact. Later genetic work tied a missense DCLRE1C variant to beta-chain V and J trimming.

This chain uses TRBV5-1 with TRBJ2-7, with D possibly matching TRBD1 (5 bases). This TCR was sampled from a female donor in good health and CMV-seronegative. The sample comprised PBMCs. The CDR3 sequence is CASSPSGRALSYEQYF. The CDR3 DNA is TGCGCCAGCAGCCCCTCCGGCAGGGCGCTCTCCTACGAGCAGTACTTC.